This is a list of T cell receptor beta chains from one sample in a study of Ad26.COV2.S vaccination and SARS-CoV-2 variants. Assay used: immunoSEQ multiplex PCR; TCRdb lists only in-frame clones, some missing. The data show about 350,000 clones, with 65% to 90% seen just once and 9.5% to 12% held by the top ten. The material was peripheral blood, obtained in a trial of Ad26.COV2.S vaccine versus placebo. The receptors here all came from a person between 18 and 60 years old who received the Ad26.COV2.S COVID-19 vaccine or a placebo. Each CDR3 is given with its conserved first and last residue. Each record gives: J gene, D gene, V gene, clone size, CDR3 protein, CDR3 DNA. The D gene is left open where the match is weak. Size values are once, few and many counts, or a class for expanded clones, and some rows have none.

TRBJ1-2 - TRBV18 - CASSSGIGAPGGYTF TGTGCCAGCTCATCGGGCATTGGAGCTCCGGGTGGCTACACCTTC
TRBJ2-1 TRBD1 TRBV11-3 - CASSLDGQGYSEQFF TGTGCCAGCAGCTTAGATGGACAGGGTTACAGTGAGCAGTTCTTC
TRBJ2-3 TRBD2 TRBV27 - CASSLSPSGGAAQYF TGTGCCAGCAGTTTATCGCCTAGCGGGGGGGCGGCGCAGTATTTT
TRBJ1-1 - TRBV5-5 - CASSREGTQGAFF TGTGCCAGCAGCAGGGAAGGGACCCAGGGAGCTTTCTTT
TRBJ2-5 - TRBV4-3 - CASSDASQGRETQYF TGCGCCAGCAGCGACGCTTCACAGGGACGGGAGACCCAGTACTTC
TRBJ2-1 TRBD2 TRBV5-5 - CASSFTSGGPTSYNEQFF TGTGCCAGCAGCTTTACCAGCGGGGGGCCAACCTCCTACAATGAGCAGTTCTTC
TRBJ2-6 - TRBV11-2 once CASSYLRWGSGANVLTF TGTGCCAGCAGCTACCTGCGGTGGGGCTCTGGGGCCAACGTCCTGACTTTC
TRBJ1-1 - TRBV29-1 - CSALRQAKNTEAFF TGCAGCGCCCTCCGACAGGCGAAGAACACTGAAGCTTTCTTT
TRBJ2-2 TRBD1 TRBV28 once CASSRQGRNTGELFF TGTGCCAGCAGCAGACAGGGCCGTAATACCGGGGAGCTGTTTTTT
TRBJ2-5 - TRBV2 - CASRPGTHQETQYF TGTGCCAGCAGGCCAGGGACACACCAAGAGACCCAGTACTTC
TRBJ2-5 TRBD1 TRBV29-1 - CSVFGDSVRETQYF TGCAGCGTCTTTGGGGACAGTGTCCGAGAGACCCAGTACTTC
TRBJ1-2 - TRBV19 - CASTLRGLGVGYTF TGTGCCAGCACCTTGAGGGGCCTCGGAGTTGGCTACACCTTC
TRBJ2-1 TRBD1 TRBV3-1/TRBV3-2 few CASSPRPGGYNEQFF TGTGCCAGCAGCCCTCGCCCAGGGGGTTACAATGAGCAGTTCTTC
TRBJ1-6 - TRBV9 - CASSARGGGNSPLHF TGTGCCAGCAGCGCCCGGGGCGGGGGTAATTCACCCCTCCACTTT
TRBJ2-2 - TRBV7-2 once CASSVLTGELFF TGTGCCAGCAGCGTCTTGACCGGGGAGCTGTTTTTT
TRBJ2-1 - TRBV5-1 - CASSLDGAVSDEQFF TGCGCCAGCAGCTTGGATGGCGCAGTTTCCGATGAGCAGTTCTTC
TRBJ2-2 - TRBV5-4 - CASSPPPEATGELFF TGTGCCAGCAGCCCCCCCCCAGAAGCCACCGGGGAGCTGTTTTTT
TRBJ1-1 - TRBV7-2 - CASSLGSFRNTEAFF TGTGCCAGCAGCTTAGGGTCGTTCCGGAACACTGAAGCTTTCTTT
TRBJ2-5 TRBD2 TRBV7-8 - CASSLLLAGETQYF TGTGCCAGCAGCTTACTGTTAGCGGGGGAGACCCAGTACTTC
TRBJ2-7 TRBD2 TRBV2 - CASGWEGNAYEQYF TGTGCCAGCGGCTGGGAGGGGAATGCCTACGAGCAGTACTTC